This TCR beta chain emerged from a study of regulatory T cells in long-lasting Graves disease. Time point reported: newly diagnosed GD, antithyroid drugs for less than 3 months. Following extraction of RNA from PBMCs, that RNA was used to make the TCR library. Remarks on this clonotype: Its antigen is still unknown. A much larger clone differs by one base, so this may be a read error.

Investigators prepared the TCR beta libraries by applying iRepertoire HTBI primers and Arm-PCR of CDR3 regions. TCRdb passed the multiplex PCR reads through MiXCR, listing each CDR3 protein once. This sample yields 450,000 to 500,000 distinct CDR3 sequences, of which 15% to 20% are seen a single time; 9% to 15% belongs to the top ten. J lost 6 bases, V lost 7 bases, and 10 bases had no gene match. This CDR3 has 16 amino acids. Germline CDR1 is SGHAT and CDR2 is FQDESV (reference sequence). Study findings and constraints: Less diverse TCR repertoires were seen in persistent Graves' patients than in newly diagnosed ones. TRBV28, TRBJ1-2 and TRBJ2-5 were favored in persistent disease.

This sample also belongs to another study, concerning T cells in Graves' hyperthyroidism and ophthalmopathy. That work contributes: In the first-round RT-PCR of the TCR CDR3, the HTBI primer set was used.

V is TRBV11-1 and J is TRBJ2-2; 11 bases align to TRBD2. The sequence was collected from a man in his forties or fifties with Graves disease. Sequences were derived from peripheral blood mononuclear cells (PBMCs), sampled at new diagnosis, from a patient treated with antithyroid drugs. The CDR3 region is CASNFQLAGAAGELFF. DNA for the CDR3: TGTGCCAGCAACTTCCAACTAGCGGGAGCTGCCGGGGAGCTGTTTTTT. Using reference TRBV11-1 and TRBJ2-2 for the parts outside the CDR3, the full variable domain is EAEVAQSPRYKITEKSQAVAFWCDPISGHATLYWYRQILGQGPELLVQFQDESVVDDSQLPKDRFSAERLKGVDSTLKIQPAELGDSAMYLCASNFQLAGAAGELFFGEGSRLTVL.